A selection of T cell receptor beta chains follows, all from one sample in a study of T-cell memory formation after mild COVID-19. TCRdb analysed the 5' RACE reads with MiXCR anew, one entry per CDR3 protein. The sample contains 350,000 to 550,000 distinct CDR3 sequences, roughly 18% of which appear only once. The sample taken for sequencing was PBMCs or a T cell subset sorted from them (not recorded which). These receptors were taken from a man younger than 30 who had mild COVID-19 (a few samples of this study predate the infection). Cell type and time point are not known. CDR3s include the opening cysteine and the closing phenylalanine or tryptophan. D genes are given only for firm matches. Part of the rows lack a size; the others show once, few, many or a class for expanded clones.

-	few	TRBV6-5	TRBJ1-3	CASSYGTALGNTIYF	TGTGCCAGCAGTTACGGAACAGCGCTAGGAAACACCATATATTTT
-	-	TRBV29-1	TRBJ2-7	CSVVRGASSYEQYF	TGCAGCGTTGTCCGGGGGGCGAGCTCCTACGAGCAGTACTTC
-	-	TRBV24-1	TRBJ2-1	CATSDSRNEQFF	TGTGCCACCAGTGATTCGAGGAATGAGCAGTTCTTC
TRBD1	-	TRBV7-6	TRBJ1-2	CASSLDGGQVYGYTF	TGTGCCAGCAGCTTAGATGGGGGACAGGTCTATGGCTACACCTTC
-	many	TRBV18	TRBJ2-3	CASSPTSTDTQYF	TGTGCCAGCTCCCCGACCAGCACAGATACGCAGTATTTT
TRBD1	-	TRBV6-5	TRBJ1-2	CASRQTGTGDYGYTF	TGTGCCAGCAGACAAACCGGGACAGGTGACTATGGCTACACCTTC
TRBD2	few	TRBV10-3	TRBJ2-5	CAISDPSGGQETQYF	TGTGCCATCAGTGACCCTAGCGGGGGCCAAGAGACCCAGTACTTC
TRBD2	-	TRBV7-3	TRBJ2-2	CASSLFPAGGRRTGELFF	TGTGCCAGCAGCTTATTCCCAGCGGGGGGGCGACGAACCGGGGAGCTGTTTTTT
-	-	TRBV4-1	TRBJ1-5	CASSQDDRFNQPQHF	TGCGCCAGCAGCCAAGATGACAGGTTCAATCAGCCCCAGCATTTT
-	-	TRBV20-1	TRBJ2-3	CSARYSGRSTDTQYF	TGCAGTGCTAGGTACTCGGGGCGAAGCACAGATACGCAGTATTTT
-	-	TRBV7-8	TRBJ1-4	CASSLGVGAGEKLFF	TGTGCCAGCAGCTTAGGGGTAGGGGCGGGAGAAAAACTGTTTTTT
-	-	TRBV28	TRBJ2-3	CASSPVPDTQYF	TGTGCCAGCAGCCCCGTTCCAGATACGCAGTATTTT
TRBD1	-	TRBV12-3/TRBV12-4	TRBJ1-2	CASSMGQGDGYTF	TGTGCCAGCAGTATGGGACAGGGGGATGGCTACACCTTC
-	-	TRBV4-3	TRBJ1-3	CASSQNGPHGGDTIYF	TGCGCCAGCAGTCAAAACGGCCCCCACGGGGGCGACACCATATATTTT
-	few	TRBV7-2	TRBJ2-5	CASSSRFSTEQETQYF	TGTGCCAGCAGCTCAAGGTTTAGTACAGAACAAGAGACCCAGTACTTC
TRBD1	few	TRBV24-1	TRBJ2-3	CATREGQGDTDTQYF	TGTGCCACCAGGGAAGGCCAGGGGGATACAGATACGCAGTATTTT
-	few	TRBV7-3	TRBJ2-5	CASSLNGIAWETQYF	TGTGCCAGCAGCTTAAATGGAATAGCGTGGGAGACCCAGTACTTC
TRBD1	-	TRBV7-8	TRBJ2-3	CASTGQPRRDTQYF	TGTGCCAGCACGGGACAGCCTAGGAGGGATACGCAGTATTTT
-	few	TRBV6-1	TRBJ1-3	CASRLGQSSGNTIYF	TGTGCCAGCAGGCTTGGACAGAGCTCTGGAAACACCATATATTTT
-	-	TRBV18	TRBJ2-1	CASSPERQNYNEQFF	TGTGCCAGCTCACCAGAGCGGCAGAATTACAATGAGCAGTTCTTC
-	many	TRBV5-6	TRBJ2-5	CASSLVSQETQYF	TGTGCCAGCAGCTTGGTTAGCCAAGAGACCCAGTACTTC
-	few	TRBV20-1	TRBJ2-7	CSASRGVVDEQYF	TGCAGTGCCAGCCGTGGGGTTGTGGACGAGCAGTACTTC
-	many	TRBV7-2	TRBJ2-1	CASSASSVGEQFF	TGTGCCAGCAGCGCCTCTAGCGTTGGTGAGCAGTTCTTC
-	-	TRBV24-1	TRBJ2-5	CATSGAHQETQYF	TGTGCCACCTCGGGGGCGCACCAAGAGACCCAGTACTTC
TRBD2	-	TRBV6-1	TRBJ2-1	CAGSAGGKNEQFF	TGTGCCGGATCAGCGGGGGGTAAAAATGAGCAGTTCTTC
-	few	TRBV20-1	TRBJ2-5	CSARDRGLGVQETQYF	TGCAGTGCTAGAGATAGGGGACTCGGCGTTCAAGAGACCCAGTACTTC
-	-	TRBV6-5	TRBJ2-3	CASSYSYRGTDTQYF	TGTGCCAGCAGTTATTCTTACCGGGGGACAGATACGCAGTATTTT
TRBD2	few	TRBV20-1	TRBJ2-1	CSASGGASSYNEQFF	TGCAGTGCTAGCGGGGGGGCCTCCTCCTACAATGAGCAGTTCTTC
TRBD1	few	TRBV7-6	TRBJ2-1	CASSFEGASEQFF	TGTGCCAGCAGCTTCGAGGGGGCATCTGAGCAGTTCTTC
TRBD1	-	TRBV18	TRBJ2-7	CASSSGGGNEQYF	TGTGCCAGCTCATCAGGGGGTGGGAACGAGCAGTACTTC
TRBD1	-	TRBV9	TRBJ1-1	CASSALDRGPEAFF	TGTGCCAGCAGCGCTCTAGACAGGGGGCCTGAAGCTTTCTTT
-	-	TRBV19	TRBJ2-5	CASSPLGSSYQETQYF	TGTGCCAGTAGCCCCCTGGGCTCTTCGTACCAAGAGACCCAGTACTTC
-	-	TRBV6-1	TRBJ2-3	CASSGARRGFGDTQYF	TGTGCCAGCAGTGGCGCCCGCAGGGGCTTCGGAGATACGCAGTATTTT
TRBD1	few	TRBV7-2	TRBJ1-2	CASSLDRGRRDYGYTF	TGTGCCAGCAGCTTAGACAGGGGGCGCAGGGACTATGGCTACACCTTC
-	few	TRBV5-6	TRBJ2-3	CASSLDFFGHTDTQYF	TGTGCCAGCAGCTTGGATTTTTTCGGGCACACAGATACGCAGTATTTT
-	few	TRBV7-9	TRBJ2-3	CASKTGTRGITDTQYF	TGTGCCAGCAAAACCGGGACCCGGGGCATCACAGATACGCAGTATTTT
-	-	TRBV7-9	TRBJ1-1	CASSLAAGKNTEAFF	TGTGCCAGCAGCTTAGCGGCAGGGAAGAACACTGAAGCTTTCTTT
-	-	TRBV7-2	TRBJ2-5	CASSLAPGLETQYF	TGTGCCAGCAGCTTAGCTCCAGGGCTGGAGACCCAGTACTTC
TRBD2	-	TRBV6-5	TRBJ2-1	CASSYRAGAVSYNEQFF	TGTGCCAGCAGTTACAGAGCGGGGGCCGTTTCCTACAATGAGCAGTTCTTC
TRBD1	many	TRBV5-4	TRBJ1-1	CASSSTDYRGLNTEAFF	TGTGCCAGCAGCTCAACCGACTACAGGGGGCTGAACACTGAAGCTTTCTTT
TRBD1	-	TRBV12-3/TRBV12-4	TRBJ2-1	CASHWGQEYNEQFF	TGTGCCAGCCACTGGGGACAGGAGTACAATGAGCAGTTCTTC
TRBD1	-	TRBV5-4	TRBJ2-7	CASSFRDRYGNEQYF	TGTGCCAGCAGCTTTCGGGACAGGTACGGAAACGAGCAGTACTTC
-	-	TRBV6-6	TRBJ2-2	CATSPEGLWTGELFF	TGTGCCACATCCCCGGAGGGGCTATGGACCGGGGAGCTGTTTTTT
-	few	TRBV5-6	TRBJ2-6	CASSLDRPIPTGANVLTF	TGTGCCAGCAGCTTGGACAGGCCCATCCCTACTGGGGCCAACGTCCTGACTTTC
-	-	TRBV27	TRBJ2-7	CASSRGAGYEQYF	TGTGCCAGCAGTCGGGGGGCCGGCTACGAGCAGTACTTC
TRBD2	-	TRBV11-2	TRBJ2-4	CASSLLASGGAQNIQYF	TGTGCCAGCAGCTTACTAGCTAGCGGGGGGGCCCAAAACATTCAGTACTTC
-	few	TRBV7-8	TRBJ1-1	CASSRREGQGAEAFF	TGTGCCAGCAGCCGCCGGGAGGGCCAAGGGGCTGAAGCTTTCTTT
TRBD1	few	TRBV27	TRBJ2-1	CASSFSAGGNDEQFF	TGTGCCAGCAGTTTTTCGGCAGGGGGCAACGATGAGCAGTTCTTC
-	-	TRBV7-2	TRBJ2-7	CASSLGSLGYEQYF	TGTGCCAGCAGCTTAGGTTCTCTGGGCTACGAGCAGTACTTC
-	many	TRBV7-6	TRBJ2-7	CASSHRQREQYF	TGTGCCAGCAGCCATCGACAGCGCGAGCAGTACTTC
TRBD2	-	TRBV9	TRBJ2-3	CASSVNGGAGDTQYF	TGTGCCAGCAGCGTCAACGGGGGGGCCGGAGATACGCAGTATTTT
TRBD1	few	TRBV2	TRBJ1-6	CATTPQGQYNSPLHF	TGTGCCACCACACCTCAGGGACAGTATAATTCACCCCTCCACTTT
-	few	TRBV19	TRBJ2-7	CASSIDRAYEQYF	TGTGCCAGTAGTATAGACAGGGCCTACGAGCAGTACTTC
TRBD1	few	TRBV12-3/TRBV12-4	TRBJ2-7	CASMDRGGEQYF	TGTGCCAGCATGGACAGGGGAGGCGAGCAGTACTTC
-	few	TRBV30	TRBJ2-2	CAWSWDTGELFF	TGTGCCTGGAGTTGGGACACCGGGGAGCTGTTTTTT